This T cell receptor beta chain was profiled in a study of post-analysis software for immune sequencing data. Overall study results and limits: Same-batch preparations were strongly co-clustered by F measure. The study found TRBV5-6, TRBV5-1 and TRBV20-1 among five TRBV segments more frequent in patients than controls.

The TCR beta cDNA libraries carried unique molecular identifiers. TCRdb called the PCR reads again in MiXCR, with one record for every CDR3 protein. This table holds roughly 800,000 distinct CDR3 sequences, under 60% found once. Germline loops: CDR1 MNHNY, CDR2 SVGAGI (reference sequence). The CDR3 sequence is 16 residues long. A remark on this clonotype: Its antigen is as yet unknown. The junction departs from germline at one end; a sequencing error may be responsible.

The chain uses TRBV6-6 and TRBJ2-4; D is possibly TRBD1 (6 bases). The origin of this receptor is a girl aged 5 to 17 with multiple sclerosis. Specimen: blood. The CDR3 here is CACSPTGYEAKNIQYF. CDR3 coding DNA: TGTGCCTGCAGTCCTACAGGGTATGAGGCCAAAAACATTCAGTACTTC.